The 19 T cell receptor beta chains reported below all come from one sample, sequenced in a study of beta chain features in type 1 diabetes. Isolated RNA was reverse transcribed in full, so expressed TCRB transcripts were sequenced. Profiled with immunoSEQ multiplex PCR; TCRdb holds only in-frame clones, not every one. The profile covers about 210,000 clones, with about 11% appearing a single time and 1% to 1.5% taken by the ten largest. Sequenced: central memory CD4+ T cells from blood. These receptors originate from a man aged 18 to 30 in good health.

This clone was seen ten or more times. The gene calls are TRBV7-6 and TRBJ2-4; 7 nucleotides align to TRBD1. The germline CDR1 and CDR2 sequences are SGHVS and FNYEAQ. V was pared by 4 bases and J by 6 bases, with 9 bases of the junction left unmatched. This CDR3 comprises 15 residues. The CDR3 DNA reads TGTGCCAGCAGCTCCACGACAGGGTCGGGAAACATTCAGTACTTC. This encodes CASSSTTGSGNIQYF.

In its sample, this clone was seen a few times. CDR3 nucleotide sequence: TGTGCCTGGTCAGGGGTGGACACAGATACGCAGTATTTT. This translates into CAWSGVDTDTQYF. The chain is built from TRBV30 and TRBJ2-3, with D possibly being TRBD1 (6 bases). V was pared by 5 bases and J by 2 bases, with 11 bases between. This CDR3 has 13 amino acids. Germline V gene lookup returns CDR1 GTSNPN and CDR2 SVGIG (reference sequence).

This clone was seen only a few times. One end of the junction varies from germline; a read error may be responsible. The chain carries TRBV4-1 and TRBJ1-4, with D tentatively TRBD1 (5 bases). Germline CDR1 MGHRA, CDR2 YSYEKL. This CDR3 comprises 16 residues. CDR3 sequence reads: CAISTSKGTYSEKLFF. CDR3 nucleotides: TGCGCCATCAGCACTTCGAAGGGGACGTACTCCGAAAAACTGTTTTTT.

This clone showed up just a few times. The gene calls are TRBV4-2 and TRBJ2-3; TRBD2 aligns across 8 bases. The CDR3 consists of 17 residues. CDR1 and CDR2 from the germline V gene are LGHNA and YNFKEQ. Trimming cost V 0 bases and J 2 bases; bases outside gene matches: 7. In DNA form, the CDR3 reads TGTGCCAGCAGCCAAGAGGGCCGAGCGGGAGCCACAGATACGCAGTATTTT. Amino acids: CASSQEGRAGATDTQYF.

This clone has more than one count but fewer than ten. This chain links TRBV28 with TRBJ2-1; 10 nucleotides line up with TRBD2. CDR3 size: 16 residues. CDR1 and CDR2 (germline): MDHEN, SYDVKM. V lost 4 bases to trimming and J lost 7 bases; unmatched junction nucleotides: 10. The CDR3: CASSSSSSGRVNEQFF. The DNA of the CDR3 is TGTGCCAGCAGTTCTTCCTCTAGCGGGAGAGTTAATGAGCAGTTCTTC.

V and J are TRBV11-2 and TRBJ2-7; 10 bases are a match to TRBD2. Germline assignment: CDR1 SGHAT and CDR2 FQNNGV. CDR3 length: 16 residues. V gave up 0 bases and J gave up 5 bases; unmatched junction bases: 7. CDR3 sequence: CASSLDTSGIADEQYF. The CDR3 nucleotides read TGTGCCAGCAGCTTAGATACTAGCGGGATAGCGGACGAGCAGTACTTC.

The chain carries TRBV19 and TRBJ2-7; the D gene could be TRBD1 or TRBD2 (5 bases each). Per the germline V gene, CDR1 is LNHDA and CDR2 is SQIVND (reference sequence). This CDR3 spans 13 amino acids. The ends were cut back, 5 bases at V and 5 bases at J, with 13 bases in the middle. This CDR3 is CASSVGWGNEQYF. The DNA of the CDR3 is TGTGCCAGTAGTGTGGGCTGGGGGAACGAGCAGTACTTC.

This clone came up a few times. The V and J genes are TRBV29-1 and TRBJ2-5; 7 positions agree with TRBD1. Losses at the gene ends were 6 bases for V and 4 bases for J; bases not matched to a gene: 11. CDR1 and CDR2 (germline): SQVTM, ANQGSEA. CDR3 length equals 14 residues. In DNA form, the CDR3 reads TGCAGCGTGCGGAGAGGGGGCGGTGTAGAGACCCAGTACTTC. Translating it yields CSVRRGGGVETQYF.

This clone has more than one count but fewer than ten. The chain joins TRBV30 to TRBJ2-3; 13 positions match TRBD2. V lost 3 bases to trimming and J lost 5 bases; unmatched junction nucleotides: 5. This CDR3 contains 15 residues. Germline V gene data show CDR1 as GTSNPN and CDR2 as SVGIG (reference sequence). The CDR3 region is CAWRGTSGTRDTQYF. CDR3 bases: TGTGCCTGGAGGGGGACTAGCGGGACCAGAGATACGCAGTATTTT.

This clone turned up a few times. The junction and the germline gene differ at one end; a read error may be behind it. The chain links TRBV19 to TRBJ2-7; no firm D call. CDR1 is LNHDA, CDR2 SQIVND, per germline (reference sequence). CDR3 length equals 13 residues. This chain's CDR3 is CASSHNLSDEQYF. CDR3 DNA: TGTGCCAGTAGTCACAACCTCTCCGACGAGCAGTACTTC.

The chain combines TRBV7-6 with TRBJ2-1; D is ambiguous. Germline V CDR1 and CDR2: SGHVS, FNYEAQ. The CDR3 covers 14 residues. V was clipped by 1 base and J by 8 bases, with 12 bases between them. CDR3 region: CASSLGTFSDEQFF. Here the CDR3 DNA reads TGTGCCAGCAGCTTAGGCACATTCAGCGATGAGCAGTTCTTC.

Note on this clone: Other DNA variants within this sample encode the same CDR3. The chain combines TRBV5-1 with TRBJ2-5, with D hard to call. V was cut by 2 bases and J by 5 bases, with 10 bases left in between. This CDR3 has 13 residues. CDR1 is SGHRS and CDR2 is YFSETQ in the germline V gene. The CDR3 region is CASSFSPEETQYF. CDR3 nucleotide sequence: TGCGCCAGCAGCTTTTCCCCTGAGGAGACCCAGTACTTC.

This clone was counted between two and nine times. The V call is TRBV7-9, the J call TRBJ2-7; D may be TRBD1 (6 bases). CDR3 length: 15 residues. Germline CDR1 and CDR2: SEHNR and FQNEAQ (reference sequence). Between the trimmed V and J ends, which lost 6 bases and 2 bases, there was a span of 17 bases. CDR3 DNA: TGTGCCAGCAGATTGCTCGGGACACCAACCTACGAGCAGTACTTC. Residues: CASRLLGTPTYEQYF.

The chain employs TRBV28 and TRBJ2-7, with 7 bases identical to TRBD2. The CDR3 runs to 14 residues. Germline V gene lookup returns CDR1 MDHEN and CDR2 SYDVKM. Trimming removed 2 bases from V and 6 bases from J; junction bases left unmatched: 7. CDR3 DNA: TGTGCCAGCAGTTTACCCGGACTAGTTGTCGAGCAGTACTTC. Amino acid sequence: CASSLPGLVVEQYF.

The CDR3 DNA reads TGTGCCAGCAGCTTCTCAACTGACGGAAAACTGTTTTTT. It yields the protein CASSFSTDGKLFF. This chain links TRBV7-9 with TRBJ1-4; D gene unclear. With 3 bases removed from V and 10 bases from J, the gap between germline ends came to 12 bases. This CDR3 comprises 13 residues. Germline CDR1 is SEHNR and CDR2 is FQNEAQ (reference sequence).

This clone was counted a few times. V usage is TRBV9 and J usage is TRBJ1-1; tentatively, D is TRBD1 (5 bases). This CDR3 is built from 14 residues. Trimming removed 3 bases from V and 6 bases from J, with 15 bases in between. The germline V gene encodes CDR1 SGDLS and CDR2 YYNGEE. The DNA of the CDR3 is TGTGCCAGCAGCGACCGCGGGGCGCTCGCTGAAGCTTTCTTT. This translates into CASSDRGALAEAFF.

This clone occurred a few times. The chain is built from TRBV29-1 and TRBJ2-1; TRBD2 might be the D (6 bases). The CDR3 runs 12 residues. Trimming left V 7 bases short and J 2 bases short, with 9 bases between. Germline V gene data show CDR1 as SQVTM and CDR2 as ANQGSEA. The CDR3: CSAGETYNEQFF. CDR3 DNA: TGCAGCGCGGGAGAAACCTACAATGAGCAGTTCTTC.

J is TRBJ2-1 and V is TRBV30; 8 positions match TRBD2. The CDR3 loop spans 14 amino acids. V was pared by 2 bases and J by 4 bases, with 4 bases of the junction left unmatched. Germline loops: CDR1 GTSNPN, CDR2 SVGIG (reference sequence). CDR3 sequence (DNA): TGTGCCTGGAGTCCGGGACTAGGGTACAATGAGCAGTTCTTC. Its protein product is CAWSPGLGYNEQFF.

This clone was seen a handful of times. The chain joins TRBV19 to TRBJ2-1, with D hard to call. Germline V CDR1 and CDR2: LNHDA, SQIVND (reference sequence). CDR3 size: 17 residues. Trimming took 0 bases from V and 4 from J, leaving 16 bases between them. Written as DNA, the CDR3 is TGTGCCAGTAGTATAGATCTAGGCCAGACCCAATACAATGAGCAGTTCTTC. Translation: CASSIDLGQTQYNEQFF.